Listed here are 8 T cell receptor beta chains from one sample, sequenced in a study of patients and donors after allogeneic stem cell transplantation. One entry per CDR3 protein, called by TCRdb with MiXCR from the RT-PCR reads. This sample carries some 21,000 distinct CDR3 sequences, about 30% of them seen once, and the ten largest clones take roughly half. Sequencing was done on a sample of blood, either unsorted or a sorted T cell fraction (not recorded which). The receptors derive from a human donor who was either an allogeneic HSCT recipient or a stem cell or donor lymphocyte infusion donor (not recorded which). It is not recorded whose cells these are; they may come from a transplant donor.

The table lists this clonotype with many counts. The V and J genes are TRBV20-1 and TRBJ2-1; 9 bases match TRBD1. This CDR3 has 16 residues. The junction had 4 bases not matched to a gene; V was cut back by 0 bases and J by 1 base. The germline CDR1 and CDR2 sequences are DFQATT and SNEGSKA (reference sequence). The chain's CDR3 is CSARDWTGESYNEQFF. The DNA for the CDR3 is TGCAGTGCTAGAGATTGGACAGGGGAGTCCTACAATGAGCAGTTCTTC.

The chain recombines TRBV9 with TRBJ1-2; a weak D match, TRBD1 (5 bases). Germline CDR1 SGDLS, CDR2 YYNGEE. CDR3 size: 14 residues. V was trimmed by 1 base and J by 8 bases, leaving 15 bases between them. The CDR3 loop is CASSVSGQGRGYTF. The DNA of the CDR3 is TGTGCCAGCAGCGTATCTGGGCAGGGTAGGGGCTACACCTTC.

In this sample, this clonotype turned up once. The chain carries TRBV27 and TRBJ2-2; a weak D match, TRBD1 (6 bases). The germline V gene has CDR1 MNHEY and CDR2 SMNVEV (reference sequence). The CDR3 covers 17 residues. The ends were cut back, 8 bases at V and 3 bases at J, with 22 bases in the middle. In nucleotides, the CDR3 is TGTGCCAGCTGTCTCTCCGGGACAAATCTCTACACCGGGGAGCTGTTTTTT. The encoded protein is CASCLSGTNLYTGELFF.

J is TRBJ2-5 and V is TRBV5-4; D remains ambiguous. The CDR3 contains 14 residues. Germline CDR1 is SGHNT and CDR2 is YYREEE (reference sequence). The V end was cut by 1 base, the J end by 1 base, with 8 bases between. The CDR3 sequence: CASSLYSLQETQYF. The CDR3 DNA reads TGTGCCAGCAGCTTGTACAGCCTCCAAGAGACCCAGTACTTC.

This chain joins TRBV6-5 and TRBJ1-5, with a possible D match to TRBD1 (5 bases). Trimming took 0 bases from V and 6 from J, leaving 12 bases between them. CDR3 length: 15 residues. From germline, CDR1 is MNHEY and CDR2 SVGAGI. The chain's CDR3 is CASSYSAGVGQPQHF. CDR3 DNA sequence: TGTGCCAGCAGTTACTCGGCGGGGGTAGGTCAGCCCCAGCATTTT.

This clonotype was observed a few times. This sequence joins TRBV6-5 and TRBJ1-5; D not certain. Trimming took off 6 bases at V and 0 bases at J, with 9 bases between the two ends. The germline gives CDR1 MNHEY, CDR2 SVGAGI. CDR3 length equals 14 residues. This chain's CDR3 is CASRGLISNQPQHF. Written as DNA, the CDR3 is TGTGCCAGCAGGGGTTTAATTAGCAATCAGCCCCAGCATTTT.

Only a few counts were recorded for this clonotype. The gene calls are TRBV28 and TRBJ1-1, with 7 bases that match TRBD1. Germline V gene lookup returns CDR1 MDHEN and CDR2 SYDVKM. The CDR3 contains 13 residues. Trimming cost V 7 bases and J 5 bases; bases outside gene matches: 7. CDR3 sequence: CASTSQGVTEAFF. The CDR3 DNA reads as TGTGCCAGCACCTCGCAGGGGGTTACTGAAGCTTTCTTT.

This clonotype turned up a few times. The V gene is TRBV10-3, the J gene TRBJ1-1; tentatively, D is TRBD1 (6 bases). The CDR3 runs to 17 residues. V gave up 2 bases and J gave up 1 base, with 17 bases separating them. Germline lookup yields CDR1 ENHRY and CDR2 SYGVKD. CDR3: CAISEAVLRGRNTEAFF. The CDR3 DNA reads as TGTGCCATCAGTGAGGCAGTATTAAGGGGGAGGAACACTGAAGCTTTCTTT.